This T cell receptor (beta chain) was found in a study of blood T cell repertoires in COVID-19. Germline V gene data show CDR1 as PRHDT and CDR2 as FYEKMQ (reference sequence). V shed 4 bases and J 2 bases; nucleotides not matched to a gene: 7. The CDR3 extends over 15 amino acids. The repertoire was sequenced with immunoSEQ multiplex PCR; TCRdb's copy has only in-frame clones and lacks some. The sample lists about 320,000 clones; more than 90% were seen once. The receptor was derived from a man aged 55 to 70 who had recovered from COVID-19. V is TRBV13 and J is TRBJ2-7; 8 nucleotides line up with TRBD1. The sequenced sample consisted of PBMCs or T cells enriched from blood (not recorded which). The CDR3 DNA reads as TGTGCCAGCAGCTGGAGACAGGGGCCTCCCTACGAGCAGTACTTC. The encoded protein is CASSWRQGPPYEQYF.